This TCR beta chain was captured by sequencing in a study of CD8 T cells in ankylosing spondylitis. Findings and limits, study-wide: Relatively rare in peripheral blood, disease-linked clones were also CD8+.

TCRdb reprocessed the 5' RACE reads with MiXCR, giving one entry per CDR3 protein. The sample consists of tens of thousands of distinct CDR3 sequences, about 5.5% of them appearing once. The CDR3 totals 11 residues. Germline CDR1 GTSNPN, CDR2 SVGIG (reference sequence). Trimming left V 0 bases short and J 5 bases short, with 4 bases between. This clonotype was found a few times. What it recognizes is unknown. The chain recombines TRBV30 with TRBJ2-5; D not certain. The TCR originated in a male donor with ankylosing spondylitis or in good health (not recorded which). The source material was blood, either unsorted or a sorted T cell fraction (not recorded which). As DNA, the CDR3 is TGTGCCTGGAGTGTTGTGGAGACCCAGTACTTC. Amino acid sequence: CAWSVVETQYF.